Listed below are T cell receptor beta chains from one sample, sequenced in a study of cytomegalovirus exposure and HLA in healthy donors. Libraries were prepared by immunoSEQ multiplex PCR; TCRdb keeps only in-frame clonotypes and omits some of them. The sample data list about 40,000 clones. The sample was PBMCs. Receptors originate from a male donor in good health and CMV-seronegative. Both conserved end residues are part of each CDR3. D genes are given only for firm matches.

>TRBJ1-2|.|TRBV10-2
CASSDSATTYGYTF
TGCGCCAGCAGTGACTCAGCGACGACCTATGGCTACACCTTC
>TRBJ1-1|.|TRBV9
CASSAGVVNTEAFF
TGTGCCAGCAGTGCAGGGGTCGTGAACACTGAAGCTTTCTTT
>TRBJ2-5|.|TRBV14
CASSPRVETQYF
TGTGCCAGCAGCCCCAGGGTGGAGACCCAGTACTTC
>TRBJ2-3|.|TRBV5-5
CASSFSGGTQYF
TGTGCCAGCAGCTTTAGCGGTGGGACGCAGTATTTT
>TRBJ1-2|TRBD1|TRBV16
CASSLHAGNGPQGAHYGYTF
TGTGCCAGCAGCCTCCATGCAGGCAACGGCCCACAGGGGGCGCACTATGGCTACACCTTC
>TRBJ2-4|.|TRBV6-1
CASSAVGGPNIQYF
TGTGCCAGCAGTGCCGTAGGAGGTCCAAACATTCAGTACTTC
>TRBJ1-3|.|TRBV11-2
CASSTARAYGNTIYF
TGTGCCAGCAGCACGGCCAGGGCGTATGGAAACACCATATATTTT
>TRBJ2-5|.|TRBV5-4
CASSLGLPQETQYF
TGTGCCAGCAGCTTGGGGCTCCCACAAGAGACCCAGTACTTC
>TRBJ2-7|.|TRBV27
CASSFGLGAAYEQYF
TGTGCCAGCAGTTTTGGCCTGGGGGCGGCCTACGAGCAGTACTTC
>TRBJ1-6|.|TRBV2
CASSGPGLDNSPLHF
TGTGCCAGCAGTGGCCCAGGGCTCGATAATTCACCCCTCCACTTT
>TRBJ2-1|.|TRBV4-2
CASSREKQGKGRQFF
TGTGCCAGCAGCCGCGAAAAGCAGGGGAAGGGGCGGCAGTTCTTC
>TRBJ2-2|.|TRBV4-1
CASSQEKRVTGELFF
TGCGCCAGCAGCCAAGAGAAGCGGGTGACCGGGGAGCTGTTTTTT
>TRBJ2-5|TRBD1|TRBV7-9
CASSLEGQPGVAQYF
TGTGCCAGCAGCTTAGAGGGACAGCCTGGGGTGGCCCAGTACTTC
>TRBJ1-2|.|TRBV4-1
CASRSDEGQGSDYGYTF
TGCGCCAGCAGGTCCGACGAGGGGCAGGGGAGCGACTATGGCTACACCTTC
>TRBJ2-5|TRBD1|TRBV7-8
CASSKNRGQETQYF
TGTGCCAGCAGCAAGAACAGGGGACAAGAGACCCAGTACTTC
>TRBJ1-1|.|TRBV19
CASRVTGNTEAFF
TGTGCCAGTAGGGTAACAGGGAACACTGAAGCTTTCTTT
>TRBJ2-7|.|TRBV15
CATSRETAGTLAYEQYF
TGTGCCACCAGCAGGGAGACCGCCGGGACTTTAGCCTACGAGCAGTACTTC
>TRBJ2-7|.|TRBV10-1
CASGRGTYEQYF
TGCGCCTCGGGACGGGGGACCTACGAGCAGTACTTC
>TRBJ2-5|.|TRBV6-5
CASSKSGWETQYF
TGTGCCAGCAGTAAATCCGGGTGGGAGACCCAGTACTTC
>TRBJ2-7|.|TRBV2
CASTLGDSSYGQYF
TGTGCCAGCACCTTGGGGGACTCTTCCTACGGGCAGTACTTC
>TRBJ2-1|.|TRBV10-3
CAISEVAEKTVQFF
TGTGCCATCAGTGAGGTAGCGGAGAAGACCGTGCAGTTCTTC
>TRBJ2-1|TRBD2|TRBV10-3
CAISEFLAGGRTNEQFF
TGTGCCATCAGTGAGTTCCTAGCGGGGGGGCGTACAAATGAGCAGTTCTTC
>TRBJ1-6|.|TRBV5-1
CASSLGDSISPLHF
TGCGCCAGCAGCTTGGGTGACTCTATTTCACCCCTCCACTTT
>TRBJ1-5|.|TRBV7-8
CASSTDFTGTNQPQHF
TGTGCCAGCAGCACCGATTTTACAGGGACCAATCAGCCCCAGCATTTT
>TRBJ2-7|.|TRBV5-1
CASSLSGALYEQYF
TGCGCCAGCAGCTTGTCAGGGGCTCTCTACGAGCAGTACTTC
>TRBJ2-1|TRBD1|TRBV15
CATSRAVGQGDEQFF
TGTGCCACCAGCAGAGCTGTGGGACAGGGCGATGAGCAGTTCTTC
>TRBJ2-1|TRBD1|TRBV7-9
CASSLAAGGLAFF
TGTGCCAGCAGCTTAGCGGCAGGGGGCTTGGCGTTCTTC
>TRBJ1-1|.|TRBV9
CASSVREGSSTEAFF
TGTGCCAGCAGCGTAAGGGAGGGATCGAGCACTGAAGCTTTCTTT
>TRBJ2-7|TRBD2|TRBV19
CASSPGTSSSYEQYF
TGTGCCAGTAGCCCCGGGACTAGTTCCTCCTACGAGCAGTACTTC
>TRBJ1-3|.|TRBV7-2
CASSLEWGHGNTIYF
TGTGCCAGCAGCTTAGAGTGGGGGCATGGAAACACCATATATTTT
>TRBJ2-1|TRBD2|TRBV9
CASSTPTSGGTAYNEQFF
TGTGCCAGCAGCACCCCGACTAGCGGGGGGACGGCCTACAATGAGCAGTTCTTC
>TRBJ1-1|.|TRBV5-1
CASSFWPSGLGVTEAFF
TGCGCCAGCAGCTTCTGGCCATCGGGACTAGGGGTGACTGAAGCTTTCTTT
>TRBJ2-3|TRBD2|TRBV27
CASKGLAGGIHTQYF
TGTGCCAGCAAAGGCCTAGCGGGGGGGATACATACGCAGTATTTT
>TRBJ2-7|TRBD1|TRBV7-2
CSEGQSNSYEQYF
TGTAGTGAGGGACAGTCGAACTCCTACGAGCAGTACTTC
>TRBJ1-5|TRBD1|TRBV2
CASSDRDRGHQPQHF
TGTGCCAGCAGTGACCGGGACAGGGGCCATCAGCCCCAGCATTTT
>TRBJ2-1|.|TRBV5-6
CASSLRAGILNEQFF
TGTGCCAGCAGCTTGAGGGCCGGGATCTTGAATGAGCAGTTCTTC
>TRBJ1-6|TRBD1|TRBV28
CASRKGQGGSPLHF
TGTGCCAGCAGGAAGGGACAGGGTGGTTCACCCCTCCACTTT
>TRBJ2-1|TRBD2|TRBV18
CASSPGRGGQNEQFF
TGTGCCAGCTCACCAGGGCGGGGGGGCCAAAATGAGCAGTTCTTC
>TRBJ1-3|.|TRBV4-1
CASSQARSGASSRNTIYF
TGCGCCAGCAGCCAAGCGCGTTCAGGGGCCTCCTCTAGAAACACCATATATTTT
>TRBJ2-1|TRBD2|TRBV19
CASSPQGRGALKSSYNEQFF
TGTGCCAGTAGTCCGCAAGGGCGGGGGGCTCTGAAGAGCTCCTACAATGAGCAGTTCTTC
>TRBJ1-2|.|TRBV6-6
CASTSGGDGYTF
TGTGCCAGCACCAGTGGAGGGGATGGCTACACCTTC
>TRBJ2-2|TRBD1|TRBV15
CATSTGQDNTGELFF
TGTGCCACCAGCACTGGACAGGATAACACCGGGGAGCTGTTTTTT
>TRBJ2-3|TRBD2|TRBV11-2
CASSPRGGMDTQYF
TGTGCCAGCAGCCCACGGGGGGGCATGGATACGCAGTATTTT
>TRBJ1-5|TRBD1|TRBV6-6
CASRGQGEDNQPQHF
TGTGCCAGCAGGGGACAGGGTGAGGACAATCAGCCCCAGCATTTT
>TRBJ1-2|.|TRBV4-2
CASSQEETAYSPNYGYTF
TGTGCCAGCAGCCAGGAGGAGACGGCCTATTCCCCAAACTATGGCTACACCTTC
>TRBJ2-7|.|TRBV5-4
CASSLDRSYEQYF
TGTGCCAGCAGCTTGGATCGGAGCTACGAGCAGTACTTC
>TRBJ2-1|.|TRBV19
CASSPAGTRADEQFF
TGTGCCAGTAGTCCCGCCGGGACAAGGGCGGATGAGCAGTTCTTC
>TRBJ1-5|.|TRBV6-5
CASSQRQSPKPQHF
TGTGCCAGCAGTCAGAGACAGAGCCCGAAGCCCCAGCATTTT
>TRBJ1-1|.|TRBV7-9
CASSPVRSGTGEAFF
TGTGCCAGCAGCCCGGTGAGGAGCGGCACGGGGGAAGCTTTCTTT
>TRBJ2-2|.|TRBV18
CASSPIGGTTGELFF
TGTGCCAGCTCACCAATCGGGGGTACTACCGGGGAGCTGTTTTTT
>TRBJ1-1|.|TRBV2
CASSYTGGGREAFF
TGTGCCAGCAGTTATACAGGTGGGGGCCGGGAAGCTTTCTTT
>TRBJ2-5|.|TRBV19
CASSRSGLASKETQYF
TGTGCCAGTAGCCGATCGGGACTGGCTTCCAAAGAGACCCAGTACTTC
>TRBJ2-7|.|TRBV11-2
CASSAASYEQYF
TGTGCCAGCAGCGCTGCGTCCTACGAGCAGTACTTC
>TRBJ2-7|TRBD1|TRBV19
CASAPGTGVFEQYF
TGTGCCAGTGCACCCGGGACAGGGGTTTTCGAGCAGTACTTC
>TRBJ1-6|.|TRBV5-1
CASSLEENNSPLHF
TGCGCCAGCAGCTTGGAGGAGAATAATTCACCCCTCCACTTT
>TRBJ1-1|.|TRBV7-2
CASSLAKGQLNTEAFF
TGTGCCAGCAGCTTAGCGAAAGGACAATTGAACACTGAAGCTTTCTTT
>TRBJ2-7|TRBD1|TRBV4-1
CASSVRTGTYEQYF
TGCGCCTCGTCCGTCAGGACAGGGACCTACGAGCAGTACTTC